These T cell receptor beta chains were read from a single sample in a study of blood T cell repertoires in COVID-19. Profiled with immunoSEQ multiplex PCR; TCRdb holds only in-frame clones, not every one. Of about 250,000 clones in the sample, roughly 88% were seen once. Sequencing was done on a sample of peripheral blood. All receptors derive from a man aged 35 to 55 with acute or convalescent COVID-19. Both conserved end residues are part of each CDR3. D genes are given only for firm matches. Some rows mark clone size as missing; the rest say once, few, many or name a class of expanded clone.

J: TRBJ2-3; V: TRBV20-1; D: NA; size: NA; DNA: TGCAGTGCTAGTAAACGGCTAGCGAGTAGGGACCACACAGATACGCAGTATTTT; CDR3: CSASKRLASRDHTDTQYF
J: TRBJ2-1; V: TRBV18; D: TRBD2; size: NA; DNA: TGTGCCAGCTCACCAGAGGGCGGGGGAGTTGAGCAGTTCTTC; CDR3: CASSPEGGGVEQFF
J: TRBJ2-1; V: TRBV2; D: TRBD2; size: NA; DNA: TGTGCCAGCAGGGGACTAGCGTCGTGGAATGAGCAGTTCTTC; CDR3: CASRGLASWNEQFF
J: TRBJ2-1; V: TRBV6-5; D: NA; size: once; DNA: TGTGCCAGCAGGCTCCGGGTAGGGGTGGACAATGAGCAGTTCTTC; CDR3: CASRLRVGVDNEQFF
J: TRBJ1-2; V: TRBV5-8; D: NA; size: few; DNA: TGTGCCAGCAGCTTGCTGACGGGGGGCGCAGGAGGCTACACCTTC; CDR3: CASSLLTGGAGGYTF
J: TRBJ2-5; V: TRBV7-9; D: NA; size: NA; DNA: TGTGCCAGCAGCTTACTTGAGAGGGAGACCCAGTACTTC; CDR3: CASSLLERETQYF
J: TRBJ1-1; V: TRBV28; D: NA; size: NA; DNA: TGTGCCAGCAGTTCCCCTAGGGGCGGTGAAGCTTTCTTT; CDR3: CASSSPRGGEAFF
J: TRBJ1-6; V: TRBV9; D: NA; size: NA; DNA: TGTGCCAGCAGCGCCAGTCGTTCACAGAATTCACCCCTCCACTTT; CDR3: CASSASRSQNSPLHF
J: TRBJ2-1; V: TRBV7-9; D: NA; size: NA; DNA: TGTGCCAGCAGCTTGAGTGTATTGCGGTACAATGAGCAGTTCTTC; CDR3: CASSLSVLRYNEQFF
J: TRBJ2-7; V: TRBV7-2; D: TRBD2; size: NA; DNA: TGTGCCAGCAGCATGGGACTAGCAGCCTCCTACGAGCAGTACTTC; CDR3: CASSMGLAASYEQYF
J: TRBJ2-1; V: TRBV7-3; D: TRBD2; size: NA; DNA: TGTGCCAGCAGCTTGGTGGGAATGGGCGGGAGGGCCGATGAGCAGTTCTTC; CDR3: CASSLVGMGGRADEQFF
J: TRBJ2-1; V: TRBV7-3; D: NA; size: NA; DNA: TGTGCCAGCAGCTTTACTAGCTCCGGTGAGCAGTTCTTC; CDR3: CASSFTSSGEQFF
J: TRBJ2-7; V: TRBV7-2; D: NA; size: NA; DNA: TGTGCCAGCAGCATCGGACAGCCATACGAGCAGTACTTC; CDR3: CASSIGQPYEQYF
J: TRBJ1-1; V: TRBV10-3; D: TRBD1; size: NA; DNA: TGTGCCATACCACAGGGGTCGACTGAAGCTTTCTTT; CDR3: CAIPQGSTEAFF
J: TRBJ2-7; V: TRBV7-2; D: NA; size: NA; DNA: TGTGCCAGCAGCTTAGTCCGTACCTACGAGCAGTACTTC; CDR3: CASSLVRTYEQYF
J: TRBJ2-1; V: TRBV2; D: NA; size: NA; DNA: TGTGCCAGCGTGGCAGTGCGGCACAATGAGCAGTTCTTC; CDR3: CASVAVRHNEQFF
J: TRBJ2-5; V: TRBV3-1/TRBV3-2; D: TRBD2; size: NA; DNA: TGTGCCAGCAGCCAAGCGTCAGCGGGAGGGGAGACCCAGTACTTC; CDR3: CASSQASAGGETQYF
J: TRBJ1-2; V: TRBV12-3/TRBV12-4; D: TRBD1; size: NA; DNA: TGTGCCAGCTACCGACAGGGAAGTTATGGCTACACCTTC; CDR3: CASYRQGSYGYTF